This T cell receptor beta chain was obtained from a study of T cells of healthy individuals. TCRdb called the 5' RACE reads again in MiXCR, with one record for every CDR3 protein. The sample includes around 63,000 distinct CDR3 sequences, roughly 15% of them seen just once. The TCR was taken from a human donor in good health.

CDR3 region: CASSVEEGMTYNSPLHF. CDR3 coding DNA: TGTGCCAGCAGCGTAGAGGAGGGAATGACCTATAATTCACCCCTCCACTTT. This sequence joins TRBV9 and TRBJ1-6; D is undetermined. The CDR3 contains 17 residues. Trimming stripped 0 bases from V and 2 bases from J, with 12 bases between. Germline V gives CDR1 SGDLS, CDR2 YYNGEE.